This T cell receptor beta chain was recorded in a study of OX40 agonist ivuxolimab in advanced cancers. General study findings and limits: No antigen was identified for the clonally expanded peripheral T cells.

Produced via immunoSEQ multiplex PCR; TCRdb's table is partial and in-frame only. Among some 150,000 clones listed, 75% to 95% were seen once. Comments on this clone: Its antigen is unknown.

The CDR3 is 17 amino acids. With 0 bases removed from V and 1 base from J, the gap between germline ends came to 15 bases. Germline CDR1 LGHNA, CDR2 YSLEER. The chain links TRBV4-3 to TRBJ1-1; D might be TRBD1 (5 bases). The receptor was derived from an adult with an advanced solid tumor such as melanoma, head and neck, liver or kidney cancer. The sample in question was CD4+ or CD8+ T cells sorted from blood, obtained in a trial of the OX40 agonist ivuxolimab. CDR3 in DNA: TGCGCCAGCAGCCAAGAAGGTTACGGGCAGGGGAACACTGAAGCTTTCTTT. This gives the protein CASSQEGYGQGNTEAFF.